This TCR beta chain emerged from a study of T cells in tuberculosis (dated by TCRdb to 2016 to 2019). Some background on the complete study: In the study, CD1B tetramers and high-throughput TCR immunosequencing were combined to characterize T cells specific for the mycobacterial lipid antigen glucose monomycolate (GMM). IGRA-negative adolescents, IGRA-positive adolescents with latent tuberculosis and adults with active tuberculosis, more than 9 per group, were compared in a South African clinical cohort. On the study overall, not on this receptor specifically: With the diverse GMM-specific repertoire as input, a classifier achieved under 90% accuracy (AUROC 0.90), whereas GEM motif frequencies as input gave approximately 70% accuracy. Clinical samples were selected based on which cryopreserved specimens were available, and the active tuberculosis cases were adults whereas the controls were adolescents. Shorter CDR3-alpha lengths in active tuberculosis patients partly drove the smaller NN-distances, and the TCR-beta difference was not statistically significant. Smaller mean NN-distances to GMM-specific TCRs were observed in active tuberculosis TCR-alpha repertoires than in IGRA-negative controls, suggesting clonal expansion of GMM-specific TCRs.

At study entry, a tuberculin skin test and the QuantiFERON-TB GOLD In-Tube IGRA were used to screen adolescents for latent tuberculosis infection. Unsorted cryopreserved PBMC were immunosequenced, covering on average approximately 98,000 T cells per clinical donor. Eleven high schools in the Worcester region of the Western Cape, South Africa, served as enrollment sites for adolescents aged 12 to 18 years. Some ten M. tuberculosis-infected and around ten uninfected adolescents were selected with matching for age and sex. PBMC from adolescents were isolated by density centrifugation from freshly drawn heparinized blood and were then cryopreserved. This clone is categorized as medium-sized (0.01 to 0.1%). Its antigen is currently not known. Within one base of it there is no much larger clone, and no base qualities were kept. The immunoSEQ multiplex PCR assay was used to generate TCR libraries, with TCR-beta and/or TCR-alpha/delta assays applied to each sample. The amplified TCR libraries were sequenced on the Illumina high-throughput platform. The published analysis was carried out like this. Clustering and dimensionality reduction relied on pairwise TCRdist distances among GMM-specific receptors from T cells that were either sorted ex vivo or expanded in vitro. Each clinical repertoire was scored by mean NN-distance, the average TCRdist to the nearest 10% of tetramer-positive reference sequences. GEM TCR motif frequency was computed as the fraction of unique TCRs matching known GEM sequences by V/J usage and CDR3 length. Active tuberculosis was classified by linear discriminant analysis with leave-one-out cross-validation, implemented in scikit-learn. The table comes from immuneACCESS by way of TCRdb, which keeps in-frame sequences with V and J called. Part of the clones is missing from these tables; in studies checked, under half for an unresolved V gene and the rest for unknown reasons. Clonal size and the V and J genes are those of that table, whereas D and trimming came from the DNA. For this sample there are about 36,000 clones; over 90% appear just once. Roughly 6.4% of the sample belongs to the ten largest clones.

The germline V gene yields LGHNA for CDR1 and YSLEER for CDR2. At the junction V is shortened by 5 bases and J by 2 bases; bases outside the gene matches: 12. The cysteine opens and the phenylalanine closes a CDR3 of 17 amino acids. Only the CDR3 DNA is retained, 51 bases long and in frame from the first base. The clonotype originates from a donor between 10 and 29 years old with latent tuberculosis or without tuberculosis infection. The V and J genes are TRBV4-3 and TRBJ2-1; the junction holds 7 bases that match TRBD2. Sequences were obtained from PBMCs. The DNA sequence reads TGCGCCAGCAGCAAATCACTAGCGCTCCCAACCTACAATGAGCAGTTCTTC. This is translated as CASSKSLALPTYNEQFF.